This T cell receptor beta chain was sequenced in a study of blood T cell repertoires in COVID-19. Study-wide background: PBMCs, B-cell-depleted T cells, or T cells were the source of the cDNA or gDNA that made up the material.

The CDR3 consists of 18 residues. Germline-derived CDR1 and CDR2 are LNHNV and YYDKDF (reference sequence). The trim removed 2 bases at V and 0 bases at J, leaving 8 bases unmatched. Per the authors' pipeline: From reference gene primer amplification, estimates of nucleated cell counts were derived. TCRdb keeps only in-frame clones here, not all; method: immunoSEQ multiplex PCR. The V and J calls and clone size are taken from that table; D and trimming were inferred from the DNA. The repertoire holds 150,000 to 200,000 clones, with more than 80% as singletons. The specimen was peripheral blood. This clonotype was sampled from a woman aged 55-69 years with COVID-19, enrolled during active disease. The chain couples TRBV15 to TRBJ2-1, with 9 bases aligning to TRBD2. CDR3 coding DNA: TGTGCCACCAGCAGACTAGCGGGGCCCTCTAGCTCCTACAATGAGCAGTTCTTC. It translates to CATSRLAGPSSSYNEQFF.